The 15 T cell receptor beta chains below come from one sample, sequenced in a study of shared T cell receptors in the human thymus. The data were produced by immunoSEQ multiplex PCR, yet TCRdb's version contains in-frame clones alone and is incomplete. The sample consists of some 700,000 clones, approximately 88% of them appearing once. The data were also submitted as part of a second study, on human thymus T cells.

Input material: thymocytes. The receptors were gathered from a boy younger than two with a congenital heart defect.

The gene calls are TRBV4-3 and TRBJ2-2; 7 positions match TRBD2. The germline CDR1 and CDR2 sequences are LGHNA and YSLEER. This CDR3 spans 17 amino acids. After removal of 0 bases from V and 3 bases from J, the junction contained 7 bases not matched to a gene. The CDR3 loop reads CASSQDRPSGYTGELFF. The CDR3 DNA follows: TGCGCCAGCAGCCAAGATAGGCCTAGCGGATACACCGGGGAGCTGTTTTTT.

The CDR3 is CASSETSGSYEQYF. The CDR3, as DNA: TGTGCCAGCAGTGAGACTAGCGGGAGCTACGAGCAGTACTTC. J is TRBJ2-7 and V is TRBV6-4; 12 nucleotides match TRBD2. The CDR3 length is 14 residues. Looked up from germline, CDR1 is MRHNA and CDR2 is SNTAGT. Trimming took 3 bases from V and 3 from J; bases not matched to a gene: 0.

CDR3 sequence reads: CASSSNRVYEQYF. CDR3 coding DNA: TGTGCCAGCAGCAGTAACAGGGTTTACGAGCAGTACTTC. This chain connects TRBV6-5 to TRBJ2-5; maybe TRBD1 (6 bases). The better agreement between TRBJ2-7 and the DNA end casts doubt on the J call. In germline, CDR1 is MNHEY, CDR2 SVGAGI. The CDR3 spans 13 residues.

The chain couples TRBV5-1 to TRBJ1-3, with TRBD1 matching 7 bases. CDR3 size: 17 residues. V was pared by 4 bases and J by 3 bases, with 13 bases of the junction left unmatched. Germline V CDR1 and CDR2: SGHRS, YFSETQ. CDR3 DNA: TGCGCCAGCAGCCCATTTCCCAGGGGGAACTTTGGAAACACCATATATTTT. Protein product: CASSPFPRGNFGNTIYF.

This chain joins TRBV29-1 and TRBJ2-1, with D possibly being TRBD1 (5 bases). This CDR3 has 16 residues. Deletions cut 0 bases from V and 0 bases from J, with 12 bases between. Germline V gives CDR1 SQVTM, CDR2 ANQGSEA. The CDR3 region has the DNA TGCAGCGTTGAAGATCGGCGGACAATCTCCTACAATGAGCAGTTCTTC. As protein: CSVEDRRTISYNEQFF.

The genes are TRBV6-6 and TRBJ1-5; 7 bases fit TRBD1. V lost 7 bases and J lost 7; bases outside the gene matches: 13. The CDR3 consists of 15 residues. Germline lookup yields CDR1 MNHNY and CDR2 SVGAGI (reference sequence). The DNA for the CDR3 is TGTGCCAGCACGCCCCAGGGGGGCGGGACCCAGCCCCAGCATTTT. This translates into CASTPQGGGTQPQHF.

The rearrangement uses TRBV4-1 and TRBJ2-3, with D perhaps matching TRBD1 (5 bases). V was cut by 4 bases and J by 0 bases, with 8 bases left in between. The CDR3 is 14 amino acids. Germline CDR1 MGHRA, CDR2 YSYEKL. The CDR3 sequence is CASSPDTSTDTQYF. The CDR3 nucleotides are TGCGCCAGCAGCCCGGACACGAGCACAGATACGCAGTATTTT.

This chain links TRBV10-3 with TRBJ2-3; TRBD2 matches at 16 bases. V dropped 5 bases and J dropped 0; count of bases not matched to a gene: 5. The CDR3 spans 18 residues. The germline V gene has CDR1 ENHRY and CDR2 SYGVKD. This chain's CDR3 is CAISHGTSGRDSTDTQYF. The CDR3 DNA follows: TGTGCCATCAGTCACGGGACTAGCGGGAGGGACAGCACAGATACGCAGTATTTT.

V usage is TRBV6-4 and J usage is TRBJ2-2; 8 nucleotides align to TRBD1. CDR1 is MRHNA and CDR2 is SNTAGT in the germline V gene. The CDR3 totals 13 residues. Unmatched junction bases numbered 6, after V lost 10 bases and J lost 5 bases. The CDR3 sequence: CANRTGKTGELFF. In nucleotides, the CDR3 is TGTGCCAACAGGACAGGGAAAACCGGGGAGCTGTTTTTT.

This chain joins TRBV29-1 and TRBJ2-3; 7 bases fit TRBD2. With 3 bases clipped from V and 4 bases from J, the junction kept 4 bases outside the gene matches. The CDR3 runs 13 residues. Germline V gives CDR1 SQVTM, CDR2 ANQGSEA. CDR3 in amino acids: CSVDRREADTQYF. As DNA, the CDR3 is TGCAGCGTTGATCGTCGGGAGGCAGATACGCAGTATTTT.

This sequence joins TRBV4-1 and TRBJ2-7; TRBD2 matches at 10 bases. Germline V gene lookup returns CDR1 MGHRA and CDR2 YSYEKL. This CDR3 is built from 17 residues. Germline trimming cut 0 bases from V and 4 bases from J; bases unmatched to any gene: 9. CDR3 region: CASSQDQETGLAYEQYF. The CDR3 DNA reads TGCGCCAGCAGCCAAGATCAGGAAACGGGACTAGCGTACGAGCAGTACTTC.

This clone was detected only once. The gene calls are TRBV5-1 and TRBJ1-2; 7 nucleotides line up with TRBD1. The germline V gene encodes CDR1 SGHRS and CDR2 YFSETQ. V dropped 4 bases and J dropped 2; count of bases not matched to a gene: 8. This CDR3 is 15 amino acids long. In DNA form, the CDR3 reads TGCGCCAGCAGCCCCAGACAGGGTCTGAACTATGGCTACACCTTC. Translating gives CASSPRQGLNYGYTF.

CDR3 DNA: TGCGCCAGCAGCCAAGATACGGCGGTCTCTGGGGCCAACGTCCTGACTTTC. Translating it yields CASSQDTAVSGANVLTF. This chain joins TRBV4-1 and TRBJ2-6; D gene uncertain. Germline V lookup: CDR1 MGHRA, CDR2 YSYEKL. CDR3 size: 17 residues. The V end was cut by 0 bases, the J end by 0 bases, with 9 bases between.

This clone was picked up a small number of times. The gene calls are TRBV6-1 and TRBJ1-4; D is ambiguous. With 5 bases removed from V and 8 bases from J, the gap between germline ends came to 6 bases. Germline CDR1 MNHNS, CDR2 SASEGT. The CDR3 extends over 11 amino acids. The DNA for the CDR3 is TGTGCCAGCAGTCTCGGGGAAAAACTGTTTTTT. Translated, it gives CASSLGEKLFF.

The chain has TRBV25-1 and TRBJ2-1; the D gene is possibly TRBD1 (6 bases). V lost 3 bases to trimming and J lost 6 bases, with 15 bases between them. The CDR3 is made up of 15 amino acids. Germline V lookup: CDR1 MGHDK, CDR2 SYGVNS. The CDR3: CASSDGTLPRNEQFF. CDR3 DNA sequence: TGTGCCAGCAGTGACGGGACACTGCCCCGCAATGAGCAGTTCTTC.